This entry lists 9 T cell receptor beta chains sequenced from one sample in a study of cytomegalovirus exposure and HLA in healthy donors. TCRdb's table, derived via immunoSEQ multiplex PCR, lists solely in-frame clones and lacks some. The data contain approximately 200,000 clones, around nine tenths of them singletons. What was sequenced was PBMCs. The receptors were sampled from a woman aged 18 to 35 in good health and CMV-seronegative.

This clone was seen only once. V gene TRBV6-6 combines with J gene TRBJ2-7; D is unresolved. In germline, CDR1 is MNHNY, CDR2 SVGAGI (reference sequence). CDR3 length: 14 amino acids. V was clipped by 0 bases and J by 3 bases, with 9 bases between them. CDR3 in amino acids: CASSYSGWSYEQYF. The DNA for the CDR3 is TGTGCCAGCAGTTACTCAGGTTGGAGCTACGAGCAGTACTTC.

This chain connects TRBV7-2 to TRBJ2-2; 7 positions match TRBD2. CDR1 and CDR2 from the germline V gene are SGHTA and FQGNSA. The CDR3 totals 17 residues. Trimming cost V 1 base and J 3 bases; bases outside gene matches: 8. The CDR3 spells CASSLGRLAVHTGELFF. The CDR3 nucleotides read TGTGCCAGCAGCTTAGGACGGCTAGCGGTTCACACCGGGGAGCTGTTTTTT. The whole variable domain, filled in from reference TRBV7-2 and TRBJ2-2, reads GAGVSQSPSNKVTEKGKDVELRCDPISGHTALYWYRQSLGQGLEFLIYFQGNSAPDKSGLPSDRFSAERTGGSVSTLTIQRTQQEDSAVYLCASSLGRLAVHTGELFFGEGSRLTVL.

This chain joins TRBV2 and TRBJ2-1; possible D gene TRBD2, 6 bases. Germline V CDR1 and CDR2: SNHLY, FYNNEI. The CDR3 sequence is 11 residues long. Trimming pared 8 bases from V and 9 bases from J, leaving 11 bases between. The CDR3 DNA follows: TGTGCCAGCGTGACGGGGGTTGAGCAGTTCTTC. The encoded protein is CASVTGVEQFF.

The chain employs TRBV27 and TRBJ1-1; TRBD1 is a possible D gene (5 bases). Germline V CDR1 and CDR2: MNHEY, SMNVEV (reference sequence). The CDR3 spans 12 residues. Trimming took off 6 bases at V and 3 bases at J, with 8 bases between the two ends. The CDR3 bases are TGTGCCAGCAGGCGGGGGTACACTGAAGCTTTCTTT. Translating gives CASRRGYTEAFF.

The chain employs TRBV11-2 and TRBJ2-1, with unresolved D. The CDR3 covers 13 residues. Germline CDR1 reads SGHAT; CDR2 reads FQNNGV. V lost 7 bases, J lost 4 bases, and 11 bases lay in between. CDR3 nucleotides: TGTGCCAGCACCCCTACTCCTTACAATGAGCAGTTCTTC. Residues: CASTPTPYNEQFF.

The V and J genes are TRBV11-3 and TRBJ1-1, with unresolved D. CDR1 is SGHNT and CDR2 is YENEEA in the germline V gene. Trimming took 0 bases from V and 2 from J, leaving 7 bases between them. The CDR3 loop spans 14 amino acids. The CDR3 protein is CASSLDTLNTEAFF. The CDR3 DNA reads TGTGCCAGCAGCTTAGACACTCTAAACACTGAAGCTTTCTTT.

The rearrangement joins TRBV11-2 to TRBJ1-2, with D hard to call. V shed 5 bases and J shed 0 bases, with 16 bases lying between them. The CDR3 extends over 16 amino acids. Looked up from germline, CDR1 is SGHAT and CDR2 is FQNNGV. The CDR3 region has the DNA TGTGCCAGCAGCCCAAGACACTTTCCCACTAACTATGGCTACACCTTC. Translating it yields CASSPRHFPTNYGYTF.

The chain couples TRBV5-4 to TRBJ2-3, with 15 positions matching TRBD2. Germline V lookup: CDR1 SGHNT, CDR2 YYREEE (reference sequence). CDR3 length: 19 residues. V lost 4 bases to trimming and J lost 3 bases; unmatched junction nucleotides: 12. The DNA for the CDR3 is TGTGCCAGCAGCGAAGGACTAGCGGGAGGGTCGATGTTGACAGATACGCAGTATTTT. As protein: CASSEGLAGGSMLTDTQYF.

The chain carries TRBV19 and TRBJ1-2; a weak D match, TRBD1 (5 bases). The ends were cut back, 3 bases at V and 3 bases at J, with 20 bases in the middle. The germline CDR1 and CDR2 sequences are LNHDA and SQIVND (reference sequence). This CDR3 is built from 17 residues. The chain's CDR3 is CASSIYGSVGRDYGYTF. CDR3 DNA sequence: TGTGCCAGTAGTATTTATGGATCCGTCGGCAGGGACTATGGCTACACCTTC.